The present T cell receptor (beta chain) was sequenced within a study of post-analysis software for immune sequencing data. The germline gives CDR1 SGHTA, CDR2 FQGTGA. The CDR3 has 15 amino acids. As regards this clonotype: Its specificity is not known.

Study observations and caveats: Normalized Chao1 diversity in multiple sclerosis patients fell significantly below that of controls. With TRBV5-6, TRBV5-1 and TRBV20-1 included, about five TRBV segments were more frequent in patients than in controls. Strong co-clustering by F measure was evident for samples that had been prepared in the same batch.

Unique molecular identifiers tagged the TCR beta cDNA libraries. The yield from around 1 to 10 million T cells was 500,000 or so cDNA molecules in total. Each CDR3 protein is one row after TCRdb ran MiXCR on the PCR reads. The sample lists around 770,000 distinct CDR3 sequences; approximately 44% were seen once. This TCR was recovered from a girl between 5 and 17 years old with multiple sclerosis. The sample comprised blood. The chain carries TRBV7-3 and TRBJ2-5; 11 bases agree with TRBD2. The end of the DNA aligns better with TRBJ2-7, so the J call may be wrong. The chain's CDR3 is CASSPLAGGRDEQYF. The CDR3 nucleotides are TGTGCCAGCAGCCCCCTAGCGGGAGGTCGCGACGAGCAGTACTTC.